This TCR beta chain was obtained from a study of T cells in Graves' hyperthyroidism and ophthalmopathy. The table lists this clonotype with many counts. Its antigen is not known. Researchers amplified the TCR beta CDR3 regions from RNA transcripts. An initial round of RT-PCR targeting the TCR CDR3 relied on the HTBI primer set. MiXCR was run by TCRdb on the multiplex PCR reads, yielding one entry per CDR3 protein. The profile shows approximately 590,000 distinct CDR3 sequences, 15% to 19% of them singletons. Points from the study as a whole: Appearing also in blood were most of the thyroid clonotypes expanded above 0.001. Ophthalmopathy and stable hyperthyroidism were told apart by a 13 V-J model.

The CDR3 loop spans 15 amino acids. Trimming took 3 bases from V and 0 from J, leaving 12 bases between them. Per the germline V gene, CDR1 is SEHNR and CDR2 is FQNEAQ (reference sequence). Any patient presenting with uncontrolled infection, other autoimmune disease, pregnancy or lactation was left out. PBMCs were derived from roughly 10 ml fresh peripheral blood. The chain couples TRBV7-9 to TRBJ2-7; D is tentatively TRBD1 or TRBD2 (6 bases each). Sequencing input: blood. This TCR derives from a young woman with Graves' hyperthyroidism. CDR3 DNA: TGTGCCAGCAGCTTGGGGGGCGCGAGCTCCTACGAGCAGTACTTC. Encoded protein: CASSLGGASSYEQYF.